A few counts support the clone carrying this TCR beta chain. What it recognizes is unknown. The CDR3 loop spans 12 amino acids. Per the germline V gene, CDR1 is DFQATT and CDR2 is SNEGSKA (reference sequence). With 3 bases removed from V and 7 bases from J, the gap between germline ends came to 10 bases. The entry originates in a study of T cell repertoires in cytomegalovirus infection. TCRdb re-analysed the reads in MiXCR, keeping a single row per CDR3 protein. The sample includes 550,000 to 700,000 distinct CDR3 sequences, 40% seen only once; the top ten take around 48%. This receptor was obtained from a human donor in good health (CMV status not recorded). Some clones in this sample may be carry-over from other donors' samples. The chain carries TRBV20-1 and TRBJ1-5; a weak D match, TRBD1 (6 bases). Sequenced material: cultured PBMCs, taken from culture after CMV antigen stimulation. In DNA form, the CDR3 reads TGCAGTGCTAGGCTAGGGGGGCAGCCCCAGCATTTT. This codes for CSARLGGQPQHF.